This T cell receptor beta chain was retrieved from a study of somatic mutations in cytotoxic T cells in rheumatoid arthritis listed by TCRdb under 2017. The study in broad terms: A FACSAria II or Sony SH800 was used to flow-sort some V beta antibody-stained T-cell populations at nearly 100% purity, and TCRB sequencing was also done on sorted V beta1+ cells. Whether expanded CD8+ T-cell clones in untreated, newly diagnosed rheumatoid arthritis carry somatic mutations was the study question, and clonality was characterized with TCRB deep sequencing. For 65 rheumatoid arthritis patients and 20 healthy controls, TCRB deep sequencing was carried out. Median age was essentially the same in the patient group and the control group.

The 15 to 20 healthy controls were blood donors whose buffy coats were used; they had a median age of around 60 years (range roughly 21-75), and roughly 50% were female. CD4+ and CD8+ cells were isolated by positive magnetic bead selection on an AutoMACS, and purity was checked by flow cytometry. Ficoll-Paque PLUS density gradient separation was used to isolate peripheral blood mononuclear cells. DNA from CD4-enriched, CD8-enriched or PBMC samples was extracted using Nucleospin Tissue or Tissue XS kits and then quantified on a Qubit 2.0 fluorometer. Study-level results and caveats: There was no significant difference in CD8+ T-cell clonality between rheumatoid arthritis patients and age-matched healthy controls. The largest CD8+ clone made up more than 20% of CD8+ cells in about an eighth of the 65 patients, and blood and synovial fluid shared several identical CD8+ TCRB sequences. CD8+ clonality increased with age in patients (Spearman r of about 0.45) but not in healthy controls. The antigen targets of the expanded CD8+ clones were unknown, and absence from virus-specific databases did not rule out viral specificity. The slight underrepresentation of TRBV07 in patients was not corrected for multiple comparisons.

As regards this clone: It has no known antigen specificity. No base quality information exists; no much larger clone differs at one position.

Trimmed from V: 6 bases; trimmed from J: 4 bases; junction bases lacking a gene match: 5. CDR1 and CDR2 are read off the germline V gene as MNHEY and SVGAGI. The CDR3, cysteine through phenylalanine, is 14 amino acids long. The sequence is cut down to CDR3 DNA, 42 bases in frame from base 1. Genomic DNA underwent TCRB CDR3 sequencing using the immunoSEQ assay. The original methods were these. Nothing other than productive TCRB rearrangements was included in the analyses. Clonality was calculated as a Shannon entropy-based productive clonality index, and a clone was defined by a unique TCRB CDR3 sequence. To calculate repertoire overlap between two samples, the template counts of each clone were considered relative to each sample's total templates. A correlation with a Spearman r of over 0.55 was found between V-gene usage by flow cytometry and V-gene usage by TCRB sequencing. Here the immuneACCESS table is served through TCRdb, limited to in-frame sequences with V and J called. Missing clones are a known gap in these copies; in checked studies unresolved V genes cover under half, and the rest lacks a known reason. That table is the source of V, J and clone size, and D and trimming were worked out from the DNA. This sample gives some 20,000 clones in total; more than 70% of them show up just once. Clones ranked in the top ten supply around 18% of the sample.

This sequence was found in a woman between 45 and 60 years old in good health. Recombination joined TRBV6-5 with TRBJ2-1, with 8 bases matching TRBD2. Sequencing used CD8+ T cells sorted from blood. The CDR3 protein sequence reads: CASSGGGQYNEQFF. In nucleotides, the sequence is TGTGCCAGCAGCGGGGGGGGGCAGTACAATGAGCAGTTCTTC.